Detailed here is one T cell receptor beta chain. What it binds is not known. The sample is drawn from a study of blood T cells in healthy people across ages. Whole-study results and caveats: CMV status of donors was unknown, possibly confounding expanded clonotype changes.

A sample-barcoded 5' primer and a J-beta primer mix were used in a second PCR of roughly 7 to 12 cycles. TCRdb re-derived calls from the 5' RACE reads in MiXCR, one entry per CDR3 protein. The data contain hundreds of thousands of distinct CDR3 sequences, more than 35% of them singletons. Germline assignment: CDR1 SQVTM and CDR2 ANQGSEA. The V and J ends lost 4 bases and 0 bases respectively, with 6 bases between them. This CDR3 is built from 12 residues. The TCR was taken from a man older than 75 in good health. The sequencing input was blood. The chain is built from TRBV29-1 and TRBJ1-1; D remains ambiguous. As DNA, the CDR3 is TGCAGCGTTGGGATCGTGAACACTGAAGCTTTCTTT. Translation: CSVGIVNTEAFF.